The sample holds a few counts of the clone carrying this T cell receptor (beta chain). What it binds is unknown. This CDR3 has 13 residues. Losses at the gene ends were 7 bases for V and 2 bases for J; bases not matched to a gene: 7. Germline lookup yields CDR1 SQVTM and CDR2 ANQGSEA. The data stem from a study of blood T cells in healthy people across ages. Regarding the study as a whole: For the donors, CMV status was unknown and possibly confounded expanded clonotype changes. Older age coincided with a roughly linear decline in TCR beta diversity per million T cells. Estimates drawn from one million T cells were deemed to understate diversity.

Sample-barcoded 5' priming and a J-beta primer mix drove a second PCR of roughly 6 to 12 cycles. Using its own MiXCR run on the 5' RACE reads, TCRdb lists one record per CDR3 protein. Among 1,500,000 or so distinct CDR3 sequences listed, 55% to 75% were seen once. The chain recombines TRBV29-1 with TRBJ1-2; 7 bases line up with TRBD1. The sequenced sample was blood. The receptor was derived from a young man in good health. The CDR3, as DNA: TGCAGCGCCTCCCGGGACAGCAACTATGGCTACACCTTC. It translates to CSASRDSNYGYTF.